These T cell receptor beta chains were read from a single sample in a study of CD8 T cells in Susac syndrome. MiXCR, run by TCRdb on the immunoSEQ multiplex PCR reads, gives a single entry per CDR3 protein. Of more than 65,000 distinct CDR3 sequences listed, more than 85% were seen once; the top ten hold about 0.22%. Sequencing input: CD8+ T cells from PBMCs. The receptors come from a human donor in good health. Both conserved end residues are part of each CDR3. D genes are given only for firm matches. Not all rows give a size; the values are once, few, many and, for expanded clones, a class.

. | TRBJ1-1 | TRBV3-1 | . | CASSPEKNTEAFF | TGTGCCAGCAGCCCAGAGAAGAACACTGAAGCTTTCTTT
. | TRBJ1-5 | TRBV6-1 | . | CASSERIGGSQPQHF | TGTGCCAGCAGTGAAAGGATTGGGGGGAGTCAGCCCCAGCATTTT
. | TRBJ2-7 | TRBV15 | . | CATSRPMDSSYEQYF | TGTGCCACCAGCAGGCCAATGGACAGCTCCTACGAGCAGTACTTC
. | TRBJ2-2 | TRBV28 | . | CASASYRGTGELFF | TGTGCCAGCGCATCCTACCGGGGCACCGGGGAGCTGTTTTTT
. | TRBJ2-1 | TRBV29-1 | TRBD2 | CSVRGGHISNEQFF | TGCAGCGTTCGGGGGGGGCACATCTCCAATGAGCAGTTCTTC
. | TRBJ2-5 | TRBV6-5 | . | CASSGPEGGRETQYF | TGTGCCAGCAGTGGACCAGAGGGGGGGCGAGAGACCCAGTACTTC
few | TRBJ1-5 | TRBV12-3/TRBV12-4 | . | CASSWGSGQPQHF | TGTGCCAGCAGTTGGGGTTCGGGACAGCCCCAGCATTTT
. | TRBJ1-1 | TRBV27 | . | CASGNRAEAFF | TGTGCCAGCGGAAACAGGGCTGAAGCTTTCTTT
. | TRBJ2-2 | TRBV4-2 | . | CASSLLPLGRGTGELFF | TGTGCCAGCAGCCTCCTACCCCTAGGACGGGGAACCGGGGAGCTGTTTTTT
once | TRBJ2-7 | TRBV6-2/TRBV6-3 | . | CASSYRRGVYEQYF | TGTGCCAGCAGTTACCGACGCGGGGTCTACGAGCAGTACTTC
. | TRBJ1-1 | TRBV6-6 | . | CASSPKNTEAFF | TGTGCCAGCAGTCCAAAGAACACTGAAGCTTTCTTT
. | TRBJ2-7 | TRBV7-8 | TRBD2 | CASSLRGGGPYEQYF | TGTGCCAGCAGTCTCCGAGGCGGGGGGCCCTACGAGCAGTACTTC
. | TRBJ1-1 | TRBV4-1 | . | CASSQPEGDLMNTEAFF | TGCGCCAGCAGCCAACCTGAGGGGGACCTGATGAACACTGAAGCTTTCTTT
. | TRBJ2-3 | TRBV7-6 | TRBD2 | CASSQRAAGGTDTQYF | TGTGCCAGCAGCCAACGGGCCGCGGGAGGCACAGATACGCAGTATTTT
. | TRBJ1-3 | TRBV28 | . | CASSLPLEGEDIYF | TGTGCCAGCAGTTTACCCTTGGAGGGGGAGGATATATATTTT
. | TRBJ2-1 | TRBV30 | TRBD2 | CAWGAGGSYNEQFF | TGTGCCTGGGGAGCGGGGGGCTCCTACAATGAGCAGTTCTTC
. | TRBJ2-7 | TRBV2 | . | CASSEGQRPYEQYF | TGTGCCAGCAGTGAGGGGCAGAGACCCTACGAGCAGTACTTC